The clone carrying this T cell receptor (beta chain) was seen repeatedly, ten times or more. Its antigen is not identified. This sample was included in a study of response to subunit inactivated influenza vaccine. Study-wide points: Seasonal influenza vaccination, on each occasion, was suggested by the authors to recruit few new T cells.

Between the trimmed V and J ends, which lost 2 bases and 1 base, there was a span of 11 bases. The V gene's germline CDR1 is MDHEN and CDR2 SYDVKM. This CDR3 region has 15 residues. TCRdb reanalysed the RT-PCR reads using MiXCR and keeps one entry per CDR3 protein. The sample has a few hundred thousand distinct CDR3 sequences, 7.2% seen once. V usage is TRBV28 and J usage is TRBJ2-5; D unclear. This specimen was PBMCs from blood, taken roughly 24 months after vaccination. The receptor's source is a man aged 50-75 years who received an inactivated influenza vaccine. The CDR3 sequence: CASSLMRNTQETQYF. The CDR3 region has the DNA TGTGCCAGCAGTTTAATGCGGAATACCCAAGAGACCCAGTACTTC.